The 2 T cell receptor beta chains in this list originate from one sample, sequenced in a study of cytomegalovirus exposure and HLA in healthy donors. Clones were read by immunoSEQ multiplex PCR, and TCRdb kept only the in-frame ones, dropping some. The data show about 140,000 clones, just over 85% seen once. Sequenced: PBMCs. Receptors originate from a woman under 30 in good health and CMV-seropositive.

V gene TRBV2 combines with J gene TRBJ2-7; possible D gene TRBD2, 6 bases. V was clipped by 6 bases and J by 3 bases, with 15 bases between them. Germline CDR1 is SNHLY and CDR2 is FYNNEI. CDR3 length: 14 residues. CDR3: CASRGLIGNYEQYF. The DNA of the CDR3 is TGTGCCAGCAGGGGACTTATTGGGAACTACGAGCAGTACTTC.

The V and J genes are TRBV2 and TRBJ1-1, with TRBD1 matching over 10 bases. V lost 7 bases to trimming and J lost 4 bases; unmatched junction nucleotides: 3. There are 13 residues in the CDR3. The germline V gene has CDR1 SNHLY and CDR2 FYNNEI. The CDR3 reads CASIRTGGTEAFF. The CDR3 DNA sequence: TGTGCCAGCATTAGGACAGGGGGCACTGAAGCTTTCTTT.